The rows below give T cell receptor beta chains drawn from one sample of a study of Graves' ophthalmopathy and Graves' hyperthyroidism. One entry per CDR3 protein results from TCRdb running MiXCR on the multiplex PCR reads. The sample holds hundreds of thousands of distinct CDR3 sequences; approximately 22% are singletons and the top ten take 7.1%. What was sequenced was peripheral blood. These receptors came from a woman between 18 and 29 years old with stable Graves' hyperthyroidism. Some clones in this sample may be carry-over from other donors' samples. The CDR3 runs from the conserved cysteine through the conserved F or W. The order of the fields is V gene, clone size, J gene, D gene, CDR3 protein, CDR3 DNA. The D gene is left open where the match is weak. Part of the rows lack a size; the others show once, few, many or a class for expanded clones.

v_call: TRBV28
clone_size: -
j_call: TRBJ2-7
d_call: -
cdr3_aa: CASSLVSSRKEQYF
cdr3_nt: TGTGCCAGCAGTTTAGTGTCATCCCGTAAGGAGCAGTACTTC

v_call: TRBV19
clone_size: many
j_call: TRBJ2-5
d_call: -
cdr3_aa: CASGGTILATQYF
cdr3_nt: TGTGCCAGTGGGGGTACCATCCTGGCGACCCAGTACTTC

v_call: TRBV6-5
clone_size: -
j_call: TRBJ2-7
d_call: -
cdr3_aa: CASSFGQSLSYEQYF
cdr3_nt: TGTGCCAGCAGTTTCGGACAGAGTCTCTCCTACGAGCAGTACTTC

v_call: TRBV6-2/TRBV6-3
clone_size: -
j_call: TRBJ2-2
d_call: TRBD2
cdr3_aa: CASSYSASGLTTNTGELFF
cdr3_nt: TGTGCCAGCAGTTACTCCGCTAGCGGGTTAACCACGAACACCGGGGAGCTGTTTTTT

v_call: TRBV2
clone_size: many
j_call: TRBJ2-2
d_call: TRBD2
cdr3_aa: CASRGRLAGNTGELFF
cdr3_nt: TGTGCCAGCAGGGGGCGGCTAGCGGGGAACACCGGGGAGCTGTTTTTT

v_call: TRBV29-1
clone_size: many
j_call: TRBJ2-5
d_call: TRBD1
cdr3_aa: CSVAAGGQTQYF
cdr3_nt: TGCAGCGTTGCTGCAGGGGGTCAGACCCAGTACTTC

v_call: TRBV6-5
clone_size: -
j_call: TRBJ2-7
d_call: TRBD1
cdr3_aa: CASSYGQGISLEQYF
cdr3_nt: TGTGCCAGCAGCTACGGACAGGGGATTTCTCTCGAGCAGTACTTC

v_call: TRBV6-5
clone_size: -
j_call: TRBJ2-7
d_call: TRBD2
cdr3_aa: CASSYSAGGVYEQYF
cdr3_nt: TGTGCCAGCAGTTATAGTGCGGGAGGCGTCTACGAGCAGTACTTC

v_call: TRBV24-1
clone_size: many
j_call: TRBJ2-7
d_call: TRBD2
cdr3_aa: CATSDTSSGSWDEQYF
cdr3_nt: TGTGCCACCAGTGATACATCTAGCGGGAGTTGGGACGAGCAGTACTTC

v_call: TRBV7-9
clone_size: few
j_call: TRBJ2-7
d_call: -
cdr3_aa: CASSFADYEQYF
cdr3_nt: TGTGCCAGCAGCTTTGCAGACTACGAGCAGTACTTC

v_call: TRBV6-5
clone_size: many
j_call: TRBJ2-4
d_call: -
cdr3_aa: CASRSDLSASAKNIQYF
cdr3_nt: TGTGCCAGCCGTTCTGACCTTTCGGCATCAGCCAAAAACATTCAGTACTTC

v_call: TRBV6-2/TRBV6-3
clone_size: -
j_call: TRBJ2-5
d_call: -
cdr3_aa: CASSYSLTGNHQETQYF
cdr3_nt: TGTGCCAGCAGTTACTCCCTCACAGGGAATCACCAAGAGACCCAGTACTTC

v_call: TRBV6-2/TRBV6-3
clone_size: many
j_call: TRBJ2-5
d_call: -
cdr3_aa: CASKLQRETQYF
cdr3_nt: TGTGCCAGCAAGTTACAGAGAGAGACCCAGTACTTC

v_call: TRBV6-2/TRBV6-3
clone_size: -
j_call: TRBJ1-1
d_call: TRBD1
cdr3_aa: CASSYQGTGGAGNAEAFF
cdr3_nt: TGTGCCAGCAGTTACCAAGGGACAGGGGGCGCGGGGAACGCTGAAGCTTTCTTT

v_call: TRBV19
clone_size: -
j_call: TRBJ2-5
d_call: -
cdr3_aa: CASSVLAEQETQYF
cdr3_nt: TGTGCCAGTAGTGTCCTAGCTGAGCAAGAGACCCAGTACTTC

v_call: TRBV7-8
clone_size: many
j_call: TRBJ2-5
d_call: TRBD1
cdr3_aa: CASSLDRSETQYF
cdr3_nt: TGTGCCAGCAGCTTGGACAGGTCGGAGACCCAGTACTTC

v_call: TRBV3-1
clone_size: -
j_call: TRBJ2-2
d_call: -
cdr3_aa: CASRLLAGDTGELFF
cdr3_nt: TGTGCCAGCAGACTCTTAGCAGGGGACACCGGGGAGCTGTTTTTT

v_call: TRBV6-5
clone_size: many
j_call: TRBJ1-2
d_call: -
cdr3_aa: CASRSSYGYTF
cdr3_nt: TGTGCCAGCAGGTCATCCTATGGCTACACCTTC

v_call: TRBV6-1
clone_size: -
j_call: TRBJ1-5
d_call: -
cdr3_aa: CASSEVPPWMSNQPQHF
cdr3_nt: TGTGCCAGCAGTGAAGTCCCGCCTTGGATGAGCAATCAGCCCCAGCATTTT

v_call: TRBV12-3/TRBV12-4
clone_size: many
j_call: TRBJ1-1
d_call: -
cdr3_aa: CASSTSTGIEAFF
cdr3_nt: TGTGCCAGCAGTACATCCACAGGGATTGAAGCTTTCTTT

v_call: TRBV9
clone_size: -
j_call: TRBJ1-1
d_call: -
cdr3_aa: CASSVAWGIEAFF
cdr3_nt: TGTGCCAGCAGCGTAGCTTGGGGTATTGAAGCTTTCTTT

v_call: TRBV18
clone_size: few
j_call: TRBJ1-2
d_call: TRBD1
cdr3_aa: CASSPPSLTGINTF
cdr3_nt: TGTGCCAGCTCACCACCGTCACTGACAGGGATCAACACCTTC

v_call: TRBV7-2
clone_size: few
j_call: TRBJ1-2
d_call: -
cdr3_aa: CASTLHELGNYGYTF
cdr3_nt: TGTGCCAGCACCCTACATGAACTAGGAAACTATGGCTACACCTTC

v_call: TRBV19
clone_size: few
j_call: TRBJ2-2
d_call: -
cdr3_aa: CASRPPGLGRTGELCF
cdr3_nt: TGTGCCAGTAGACCCCCCGGATTGGGTCGGACCGGGGAGCTGTGTTTT

v_call: TRBV20-1
clone_size: many
j_call: TRBJ1-2
d_call: -
cdr3_aa: CSATPQAGDGYTF
cdr3_nt: TGCAGTGCTACCCCCCAGGCCGGGGATGGCTACACCTTC

v_call: TRBV18
clone_size: few
j_call: TRBJ1-2
d_call: TRBD1
cdr3_aa: CASSKGQTIIYGYTF
cdr3_nt: TGTGCCAGCTCAAAGGGACAGACAATAATCTATGGCTACACCTTC

v_call: TRBV27
clone_size: many
j_call: TRBJ1-1
d_call: -
cdr3_aa: CASSLSGYWNTEAFF
cdr3_nt: TGTGCCAGCAGTTTATCAGGGTATTGGAACACTGAAGCTTTCTTT

v_call: TRBV18
clone_size: few
j_call: TRBJ1-6
d_call: -
cdr3_aa: CASSPQGVGKNSPLHF
cdr3_nt: TGTGCCAGCTCACCACAAGGGGTTGGGAAGAATTCACCCCTCCACTTT

v_call: TRBV5-8
clone_size: many
j_call: TRBJ1-1
d_call: -
cdr3_aa: CASNLNTEAFF
cdr3_nt: TGTGCCAGCAACTTAAACACTGAAGCTTTCTTT

v_call: TRBV12-3/TRBV12-4
clone_size: -
j_call: TRBJ1-2
d_call: TRBD1
cdr3_aa: CASRLTGGGIYGYTF
cdr3_nt: TGTGCCAGCCGTTTGACAGGGGGCGGGATCTATGGCTACACCTTC

v_call: TRBV11-1
clone_size: once
j_call: TRBJ2-5
d_call: TRBD1
cdr3_aa: CASSMGQVVETQYF
cdr3_nt: TGTGCCAGCAGCATGGGACAGGTGGTGGAGACCCAGTACTTC

v_call: TRBV6-1
clone_size: -
j_call: TRBJ2-5
d_call: -
cdr3_aa: CASSEVTIGTQYF
cdr3_nt: TGTGCCAGCAGTGAAGTCACAATAGGGACCCAGTACTTC

v_call: TRBV20-1
clone_size: -
j_call: TRBJ2-2
d_call: TRBD1
cdr3_aa: CSAREGGLGTGELFF
cdr3_nt: TGCAGTGCTAGGGAAGGGGGCTTGGGCACCGGGGAGCTGTTTTTT

v_call: TRBV24-1
clone_size: many
j_call: TRBJ1-1
d_call: -
cdr3_aa: CATSDLVGTEAFF
cdr3_nt: TGTGCCACCAGTGATTTGGTTGGGACTGAAGCTTTCTTT

v_call: TRBV6-1
clone_size: many
j_call: TRBJ1-2
d_call: -
cdr3_aa: CASTHTPGGYGYTF
cdr3_nt: TGTGCCAGCACTCACACTCCGGGTGGCTATGGCTACACCTTC

v_call: TRBV12-3/TRBV12-4
clone_size: few
j_call: TRBJ2-5
d_call: -
cdr3_aa: CASRPAGLQTQYF
cdr3_nt: TGTGCCAGCAGACCCGCGGGGTTGCAGACCCAGTACTTC